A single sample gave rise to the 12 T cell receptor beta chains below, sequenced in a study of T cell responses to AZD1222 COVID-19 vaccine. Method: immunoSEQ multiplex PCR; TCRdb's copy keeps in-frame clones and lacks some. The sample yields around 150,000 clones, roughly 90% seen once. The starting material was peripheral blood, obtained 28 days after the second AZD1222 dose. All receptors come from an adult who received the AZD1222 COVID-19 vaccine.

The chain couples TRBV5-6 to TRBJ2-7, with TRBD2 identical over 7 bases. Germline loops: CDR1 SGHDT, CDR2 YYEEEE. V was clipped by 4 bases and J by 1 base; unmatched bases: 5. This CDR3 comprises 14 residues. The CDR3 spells CASSPGGGSYEQYF. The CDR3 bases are TGTGCCAGCAGCCCGGGAGGAGGATCCTACGAGCAGTACTTC.

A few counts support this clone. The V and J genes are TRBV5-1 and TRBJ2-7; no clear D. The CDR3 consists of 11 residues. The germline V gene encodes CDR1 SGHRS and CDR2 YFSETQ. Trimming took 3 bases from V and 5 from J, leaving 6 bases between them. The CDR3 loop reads CASSSHDEQYF. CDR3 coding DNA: TGCGCCAGCAGCTCCCATGACGAGCAGTACTTC.

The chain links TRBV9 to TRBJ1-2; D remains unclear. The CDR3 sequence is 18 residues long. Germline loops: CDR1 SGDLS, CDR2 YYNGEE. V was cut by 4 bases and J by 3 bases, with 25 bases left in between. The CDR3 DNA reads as TGTGCCAGCAGCCCTCGAAGCGGTGGTCGGGAGTTCGACTATGGCTACACCTTC. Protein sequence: CASSPRSGGREFDYGYTF.

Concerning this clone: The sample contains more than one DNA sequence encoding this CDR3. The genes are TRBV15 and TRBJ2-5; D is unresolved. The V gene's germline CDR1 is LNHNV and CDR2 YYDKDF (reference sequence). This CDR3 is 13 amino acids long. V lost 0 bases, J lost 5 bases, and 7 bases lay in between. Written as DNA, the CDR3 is TGTGCCACCAGCAGAGACCCCCAGGAGACCCAGTACTTC. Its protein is CATSRDPQETQYF.

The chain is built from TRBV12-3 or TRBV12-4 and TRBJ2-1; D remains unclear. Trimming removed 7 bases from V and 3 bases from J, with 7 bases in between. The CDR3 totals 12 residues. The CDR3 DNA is TGTGCCAGCACCTTTGGCTACAATGAGCAGTTCTTC. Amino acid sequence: CASTFGYNEQFF.

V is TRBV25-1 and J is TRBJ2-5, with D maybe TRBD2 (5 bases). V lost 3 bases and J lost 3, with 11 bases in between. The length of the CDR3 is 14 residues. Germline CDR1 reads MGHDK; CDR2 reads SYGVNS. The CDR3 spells CASSEPPGKETQYF. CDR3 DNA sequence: TGTGCCAGCAGTGAGCCCCCGGGGAAAGAGACCCAGTACTTC.

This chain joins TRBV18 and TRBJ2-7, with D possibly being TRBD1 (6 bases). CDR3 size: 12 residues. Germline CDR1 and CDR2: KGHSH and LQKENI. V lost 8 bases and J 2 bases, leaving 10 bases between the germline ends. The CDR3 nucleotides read TGTGCCAGCCGGGACAACCCCTACGAGCAGTACTTC. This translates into CASRDNPYEQYF.

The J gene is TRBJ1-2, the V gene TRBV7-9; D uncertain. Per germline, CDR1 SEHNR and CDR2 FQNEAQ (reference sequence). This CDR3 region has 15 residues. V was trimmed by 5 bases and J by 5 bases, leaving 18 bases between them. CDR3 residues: CASSTIERDEYGYTF. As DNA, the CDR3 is TGTGCCAGCAGCACAATCGAACGCGATGAGTATGGCTACACCTTC.

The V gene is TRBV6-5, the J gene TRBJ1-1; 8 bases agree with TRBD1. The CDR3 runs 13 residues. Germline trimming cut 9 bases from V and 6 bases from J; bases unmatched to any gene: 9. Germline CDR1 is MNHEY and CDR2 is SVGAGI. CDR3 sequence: CASITGGGSEAFF. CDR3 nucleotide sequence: TGTGCCAGTATAACAGGGGGTGGTTCTGAAGCTTTCTTT.

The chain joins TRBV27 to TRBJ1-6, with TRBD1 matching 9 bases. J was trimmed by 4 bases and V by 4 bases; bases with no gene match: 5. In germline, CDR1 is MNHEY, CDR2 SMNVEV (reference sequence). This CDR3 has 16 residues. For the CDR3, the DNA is TGTGCCAGCAGTTCCTGGGACAGGGTATATAATTCACCCCTCCACTTT. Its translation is CASSSWDRVYNSPLHF.

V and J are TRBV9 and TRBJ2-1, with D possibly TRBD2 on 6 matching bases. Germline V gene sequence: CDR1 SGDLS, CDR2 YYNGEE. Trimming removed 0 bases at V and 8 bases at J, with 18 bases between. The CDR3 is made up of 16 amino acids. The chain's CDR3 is CASSVALAGFGYEQFF. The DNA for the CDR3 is TGTGCCAGCAGCGTAGCTCTGGCGGGGTTCGGGTATGAGCAGTTCTTC.

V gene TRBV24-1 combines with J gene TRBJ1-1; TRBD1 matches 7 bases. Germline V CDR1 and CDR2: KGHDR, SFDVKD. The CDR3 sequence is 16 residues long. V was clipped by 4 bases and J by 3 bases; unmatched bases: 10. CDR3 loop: CATSETGVGGHTEAFF. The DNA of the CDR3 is TGTGCCACCAGTGAAACAGGGGTGGGGGGGCACACTGAAGCTTTCTTT.